The present entry profiles one T cell receptor (beta chain) with its context. Its cognate antigen is unknown. V was trimmed by 1 base and J by 7 bases, leaving 12 bases between them. The CDR3 has 14 amino acids. Germline V gives CDR1 ENHRY, CDR2 SYGVKD. This sample was taken from a study of T cell responses to AZD1222 COVID-19 vaccine. Findings of the study overall: Females made up more of the donors, who were largely white British, and clonal diversity may have come out too low.

Here immunoSEQ multiplex PCR was the method, and the copy in TCRdb shows in-frame clones only, minus some. There are roughly 140,000 clones in the sample; around nine tenths occur only once, and about 3% lies in the top ten. V is TRBV10-3 and J is TRBJ2-3; tentative D call: TRBD1 (6 bases). This specimen consisted of peripheral blood, obtained on day 0 of MenACWY control vaccination. This receptor was obtained from an adult in good health. CDR3 bases: TGTGCCATCAGTGAGTGGCAGGGGACGAATACGCAGTATTTT. Translated, it gives CAISEWQGTNTQYF.